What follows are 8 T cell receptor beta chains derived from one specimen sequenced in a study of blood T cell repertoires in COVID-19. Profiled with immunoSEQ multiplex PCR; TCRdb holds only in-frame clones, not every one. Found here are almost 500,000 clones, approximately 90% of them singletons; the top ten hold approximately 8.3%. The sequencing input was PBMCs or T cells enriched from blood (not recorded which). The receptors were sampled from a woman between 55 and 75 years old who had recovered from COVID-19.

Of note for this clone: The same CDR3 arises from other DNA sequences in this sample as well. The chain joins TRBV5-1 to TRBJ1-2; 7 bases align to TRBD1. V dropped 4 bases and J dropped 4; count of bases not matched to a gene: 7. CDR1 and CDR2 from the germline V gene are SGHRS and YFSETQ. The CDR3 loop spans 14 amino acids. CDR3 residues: CASSPGTASYGYTF. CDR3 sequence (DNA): TGCGCCAGCAGCCCCGGGACAGCTTCCTATGGCTACACCTTC.

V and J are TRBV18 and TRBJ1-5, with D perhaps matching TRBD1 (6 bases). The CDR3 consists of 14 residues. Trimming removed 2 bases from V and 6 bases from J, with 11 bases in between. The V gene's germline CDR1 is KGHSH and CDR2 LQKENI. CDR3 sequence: CASSPVGGPQPQHF. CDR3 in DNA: TGTGCCAGCTCACCAGTCGGGGGGCCTCAGCCCCAGCATTTT.

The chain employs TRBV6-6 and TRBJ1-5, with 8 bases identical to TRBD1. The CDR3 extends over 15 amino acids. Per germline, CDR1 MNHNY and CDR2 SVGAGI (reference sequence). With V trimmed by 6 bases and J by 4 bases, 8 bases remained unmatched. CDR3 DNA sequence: TGTGCCAGCAGATCAGGACAGGGAGGTAATCAGCCCCAGCATTTT. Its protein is CASRSGQGGNQPQHF.

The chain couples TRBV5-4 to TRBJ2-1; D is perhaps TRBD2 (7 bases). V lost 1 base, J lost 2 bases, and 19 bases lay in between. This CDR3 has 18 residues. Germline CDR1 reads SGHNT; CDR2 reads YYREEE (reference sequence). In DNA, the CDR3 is TGTGCCAGCAGCTTGTTAGGAATTGTGGGGGGGCCCTACAATGAGCAGTTCTTC. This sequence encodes CASSLLGIVGGPYNEQFF.

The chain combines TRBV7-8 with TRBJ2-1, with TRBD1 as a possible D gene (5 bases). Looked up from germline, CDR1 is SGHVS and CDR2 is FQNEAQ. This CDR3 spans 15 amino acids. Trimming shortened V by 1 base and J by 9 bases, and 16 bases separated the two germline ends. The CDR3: CASSLVVGRAGEQFF. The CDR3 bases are TGTGCCAGCAGCTTAGTCGTGGGGCGCGCTGGTGAGCAGTTCTTC.

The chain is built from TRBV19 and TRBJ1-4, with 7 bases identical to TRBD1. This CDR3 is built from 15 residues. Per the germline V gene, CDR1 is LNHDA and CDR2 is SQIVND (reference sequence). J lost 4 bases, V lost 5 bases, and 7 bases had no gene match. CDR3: CASSSRTGLNEKLFF. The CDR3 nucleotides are TGTGCCAGTAGTTCCCGGACAGGACTTAATGAAAAACTGTTTTTT.

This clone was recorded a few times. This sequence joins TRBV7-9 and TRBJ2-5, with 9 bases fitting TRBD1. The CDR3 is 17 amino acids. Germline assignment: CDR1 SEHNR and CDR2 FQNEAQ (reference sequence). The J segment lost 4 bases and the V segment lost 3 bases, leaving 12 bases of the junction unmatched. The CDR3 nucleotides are TGTGCCAGCAGCTTTGTAACAGGGGGCGCGATGAGAGAGACCCAGTACTTC. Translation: CASSFVTGGAMRETQYF.

CDR3 nucleotide sequence: TGTGCCAGCAGCCTACGGGGCGGGGGGCAAGAGACCCAGTACTTC. Translated, it gives CASSLRGGGQETQYF. The chain uses TRBV3-1 (or the pseudogene TRBV3-2) and TRBJ2-5, with 8 bases lining up with TRBD2. Germline V gene data show CDR1 as LGHDT and CDR2 as YNNKEL (reference sequence). J was trimmed by 2 bases and V by 4 bases; bases with no gene match: 6. This CDR3 is built from 15 residues.